This T cell receptor beta chain derives from a study of T cells in Graves' hyperthyroidism and ophthalmopathy. Across the whole study: Peripheral blood sampling occurred at initial diagnosis, before any treatment.

Notes on the study in general: The majority of expanded thyroid clonotypes above 0.001 also appeared in blood.

This clonotype was picked up a small number of times. Its cognate antigen is unknown. Patients having uncontrolled infection, another autoimmune disease, pregnancy or lactation were not included. What was amplified from RNA transcripts were TCR beta CDR3 regions. Initially, a first-round RT-PCR of the TCR CDR3 employed the HTBI primer set. Via MiXCR, TCRdb re-called the multiplex PCR reads, giving one row per CDR3 protein. The sample lists fewer than 350,000 distinct CDR3 sequences; about an eighth were seen once. CDR1 is SEHNR and CDR2 is FQNEAQ in the germline V gene (reference sequence). There are 18 residues in the CDR3. V shed 2 bases and J shed 7 bases, with 21 bases lying between them.

This clonotype was sampled from a woman aged 25-40 years with Graves' hyperthyroidism that later progressed to Graves' ophthalmopathy. Sequenced: blood. The V gene is TRBV7-9, the J gene TRBJ1-6; D unclear. The CDR3 DNA sequence: TGTGCCAGCAGCTTACCGCCCGCGACTTTTCAACTGAATTCACCCCTCCACTTT. Translation gives CASSLPPATFQLNSPLHF.